This TCR beta chain stems from a study of blood T cell repertoires in COVID-19. Produced via immunoSEQ multiplex PCR; TCRdb's table is partial and in-frame only. Of about 68,000 clones listed, 80% to 90% were seen once; the top ten hold 6.5% to 9%. Trimming took 2 bases from V and 0 from J; bases not matched to a gene: 10. Germline-derived CDR1 and CDR2 are KGHSH and LQKENI. This CDR3 is 19 amino acids long. The sequenced material came from peripheral blood. This TCR was sampled from a man aged 30-40 years with acute or convalescent COVID-19. The V call is TRBV18, the J call TRBJ2-6; TRBD2 matches 7 bases. The CDR3 DNA follows: TGTGCCAGCTCACCATGGGCTAGCGGCTCCTTCTCTGGGGCCAACGTCCTGACTTTC. As protein: CASSPWASGSFSGANVLTF.